The source of this T cell receptor (beta chain) is a study of T cells expressing NK-cell markers. Overall study context: According to the study, TCR beta repertoires originated from sorted CD3+CD56+NKG2C+, CD3+CD56+NKG2C- and CD3+CD56-NKG2C+ T cells. Study-wide results and caveats: Dominant NKG2C+ clonotypes were found to form about 1.0-7.5% of CD8+ T cells in over 5 donors.

The TCR beta cDNA came from 5'RACE template switching with UMIs. TCRdb re-called the 5' RACE reads, yielding one record per CDR3 amino acid sequence without DNA. This repertoire comprises 500,000 to 600,000 distinct CDR3 sequences; its ten largest clones make up less than 4.5%. Notes on this clonotype: Its antigen is still unknown.

The CDR3 covers 14 residues. Looked up from germline, CDR1 is MNHNS and CDR2 is SASEGT. This sequence originates from a man younger than 35 in good health. Sequenced material: blood T cells: a sorted CD56 or NKG2C T cell subset, CD4+ or CD8+ T cells, or bulk PBMC T cells (not recorded which). The genes are TRBV6-1 and TRBJ2-3; as DNA is missing, the TRBD1 call by TCRdb cannot be tested. CDR3 sequence reads: CASRDPLRTDTQYF.